Described below is a single T cell receptor beta chain sequence and its context. The source of the sample is a study of PD-L1 blockade in urothelial cancer. Stated time point: pretreatment peripheral blood. V lost 5 bases and J 2 bases, leaving 13 bases between the germline ends. Germline assignment: CDR1 MGHRA and CDR2 YSYEKL. The CDR3 runs to 15 residues. The assay was immunoSEQ multiplex PCR, and TCRdb's table has in-frame clones only and misses some. In the table there are 58,000 or so clones, approximately 80% of which are singletons. The TCR comes from a man between 70 and 80 years old with urothelial cancer. This specimen was PBMCs, taken around atezolizumab (anti-PD-L1) treatment. The chain couples TRBV4-1 to TRBJ2-1; D might be TRBD2 (6 bases). The CDR3 region is CASSSGESPYNEQFF. Written as DNA, the CDR3 is TGCGCCAGCAGCTCGGGAGAGAGCCCCTACAATGAGCAGTTCTTC.